The clone carrying this T cell receptor (beta chain) was recorded a few times. The V end lost 4 bases, the J end lost 4 bases, and 11 bases lay between the germline ends. Germline lookup yields CDR1 MDHEN and CDR2 SYDVKM. The CDR3 has 14 amino acids. The data are from a study of blood T cell repertoires in COVID-19. Study summary: Donors in the United States, Italy and Spain gave samples during acute or convalescent COVID-19. In each case, the material was cDNA or gDNA derived from T cells, B-cell-depleted T cells, or PBMCs.

Data came from immunoSEQ multiplex PCR; TCRdb stores just in-frame clones and leaves some out. The sample comprises around 59,000 clones, approximately 80% of which are singletons, and 25% to 30% rests with the top ten. This TCR came from a woman aged 80 or over with active or convalescent COVID-19. The V gene is TRBV28, the J gene TRBJ1-3, with D unclear. The sequencing sample was made of peripheral blood. The CDR3 nucleotides are TGTGCCAGCAGTTCAGGCAGACACGGAAACACCATATATTTT. Protein: CASSSGRHGNTIYF. Together with reference TRBV28 and TRBJ1-3, the CDR3 gives the full variable domain: DVKVTQSSRYLVKRTGEKVFLECVQDMDHENMFWYRQDPGLGLRLIYFSYDVKMKEKGDIPEGYSVSREKKERFSLILESASTNQTSMYLCASSSGRHGNTIYFGEGSWLTVV.